This TCR beta chain was identified in a study of blood T cell repertoires in COVID-19 (dated by TCRdb to the early 2020s). Notes on the research overall: Collaborator samples came from the United States, Italy and Spain and covered acute and convalescent phases of COVID-19. Nearly every sample came with metadata listing a de-identified subject ID, COVID-19 status, age in years and sex. The repertoires were released in a freely available public database intended as a resource for research on the immune response to SARS-CoV-2. The samples were drawn from two sources: the first 160 participants of the ongoing ImmuneRACE study, and 1,000 to 1,500 subjects contributed by 6 global collaborators. The dataset comprised deeply sampled blood TCRbeta repertoires from subjects exposed to, actively infected with, or recovered from COVID-19. The material from the prospective study consisted of cDNA or gDNA derived from T cells, B-cell-depleted T cells, or PBMCs. Where HLA class I and class II types were available, the types were taken from metadata supplied by the sample provider, not from assay-based typing. Results and caveats for the whole study, not just this receptor: The quantity of clinical and demographic metadata differed by source and by participant and was supplied without curation.

The CDR3 runs 14 residues from the cysteine to the phenylalanine. Here the CDR3 DNA is all that survives: 42 bases in frame from base 1. V is pared back by 10 bases and J by 7 bases, with 17 bases lying between the germline termini. CDR1 MDHEN and CDR2 SYDVKM are derived from the germline V gene. TCRbeta CDR3 regions were amplified from genomic DNA by means of the immunoSEQ Assay, a bias-controlled multiplex PCR. In the paper's pipeline: Nucleated cell counts per sample were estimated from amplification of reference gene primers within the assay. To quantify the absolute abundance of each unique TCRbeta CDR3 rearrangement, sequence reads were collapsed and filtered. For each sample, productive Simpson clonality was calculated as the square root of Simpson's diversity index over productive rearrangements. Entries here come from immuneACCESS through TCRdb and include only in-frame sequences with V and J called. Some clones fail to appear in such tables; in the studies checked, an unresolved V gene covers under half of the shortfall, and the cause of the remainder is unknown. That table gives V, J and clone size, and the DNA gave D and trimming. In this sample the table shows about 92,000 clones, around 67% of which occur a single time. 20% to 25% of the sample goes to the ten largest clones.

Collaborating institutions collected whole blood in K2EDTA tubes following their own protocols. Collaborator samples were shipped for TCRbeta analysis as frozen whole blood, isolated PBMCs, or DNA extracted from either sample type. As regards this clone: The clone's antigen remains unknown. No base quality values were provided; no much bigger clone lies one nucleotide off.

The rearrangement joined TRBV28 to TRBJ1-6; TRBD1 is a possible D gene, resting on 6 matching bases. The sample was peripheral blood. The sequence derives from a woman in her fifties or sixties in a cohort sampled during active or convalescent COVID-19. The CDR3 is CAIGTPRGNSPLHF. The sequenced DNA: TGTGCCATTGGGACCCCTAGGGGGAATTCACCCCTCCACTTT.